This paragraph reports one TCR beta chain. What it binds is not known. The sample has other DNA sequences that encode this CDR3 too. Both subsets, CD45RA+ naive and CD45RA-negative memory, were split from the CD4+ cells. It was about 210 ng DNA, approximately 28,000 T cell genomes, that sorted-subset replicate PCRs used. Study processing details: Junction-only sequences produced by ImmunoSEQ had no quality scores, so filtering differed. Method: immunoSEQ multiplex PCR; TCRdb's copy keeps in-frame clones and lacks some. The DNA was the basis for D and trimming; V, J and clone size are from that table. Altogether about 2.4 million clones are present, 80% to 95% being singletons, with the ten largest covering more than 0.35%. The sample is drawn from a study of shared clonotypes between healthy human individuals. Study-level findings and limits: Memory subsets had estimated richness that was generally smaller than that of naive subsets.

Germline V lookup: CDR1 MGHDK, CDR2 SYGVNS. This CDR3 region has 13 residues. Trimming pared 8 bases from V and 3 bases from J, leaving 10 bases between. This receptor was taken from a man aged 18 to 30 in good health. Some clones in this sample may be carry-over from other donors' samples. The sequenced material came from naive CD4+ T cells from PBMCs. Indicated subset: CD45RA+ positively selected. The V call is TRBV25-1, the J call TRBJ1-4, with D perhaps TRBD1 (5 bases). CDR3 coding DNA: TGTGCCAGCCACCGGGGGGCTAATGAAAAACTGTTTTTT. Translation gives CASHRGANEKLFF.